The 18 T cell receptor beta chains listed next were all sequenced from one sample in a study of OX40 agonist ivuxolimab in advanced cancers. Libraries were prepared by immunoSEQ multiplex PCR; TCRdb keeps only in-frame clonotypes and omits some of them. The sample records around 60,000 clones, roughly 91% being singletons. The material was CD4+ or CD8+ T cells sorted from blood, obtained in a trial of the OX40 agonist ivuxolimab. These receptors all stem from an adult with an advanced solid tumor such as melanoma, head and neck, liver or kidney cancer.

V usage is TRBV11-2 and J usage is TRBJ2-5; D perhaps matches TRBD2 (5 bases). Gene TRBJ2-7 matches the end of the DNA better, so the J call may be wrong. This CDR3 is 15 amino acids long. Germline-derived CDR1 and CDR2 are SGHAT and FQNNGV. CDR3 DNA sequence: TGTGCCAGCAGCCCACGGGATACCTCGATCTACGAGCAGTACTTC. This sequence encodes CASSPRDTSIYEQYF.

The CDR3 DNA follows: TGTGCCAGCAGTCATACAGAGGACCGAAGGATCTACGAGCAGTACTTC. This translates into CASSHTEDRRIYEQYF. The gene calls are TRBV7-9 and TRBJ2-7; D is uncertain. This CDR3 spans 16 amino acids. The ends were cut back, 6 bases at V and 3 bases at J, with 21 bases in the middle. Germline-derived CDR1 and CDR2 are SEHNR and FQNEAQ (reference sequence).

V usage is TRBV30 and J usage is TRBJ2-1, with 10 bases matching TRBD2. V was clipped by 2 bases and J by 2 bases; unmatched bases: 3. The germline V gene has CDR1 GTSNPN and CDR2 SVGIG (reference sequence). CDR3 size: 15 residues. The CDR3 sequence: CAWSSAGGPYNEQFF. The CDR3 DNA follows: TGTGCCTGGAGTTCAGCGGGAGGGCCCTACAATGAGCAGTTCTTC.

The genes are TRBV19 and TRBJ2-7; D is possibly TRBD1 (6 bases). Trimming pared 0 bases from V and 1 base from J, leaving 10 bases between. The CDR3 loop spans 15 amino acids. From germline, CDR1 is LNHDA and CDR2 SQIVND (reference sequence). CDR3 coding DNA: TGTGCCAGTAGTATAGAGGGCCAGGGGTCCTACGAGCAGTACTTC. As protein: CASSIEGQGSYEQYF. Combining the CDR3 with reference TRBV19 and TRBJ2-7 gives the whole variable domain DGGITQSPKYLFRKEGQNVTLSCEQNLNHDAMYWYRQDPGQGLRLIYYSQIVNDFQKGDIAEGYSVSREKKESFPLTVTSAQKNPTAFYLCASSIEGQGSYEQYFGPGTRLTVT.

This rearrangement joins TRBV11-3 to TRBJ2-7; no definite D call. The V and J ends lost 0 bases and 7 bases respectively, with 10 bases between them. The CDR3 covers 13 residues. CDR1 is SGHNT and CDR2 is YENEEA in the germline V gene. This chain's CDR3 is CASSLDWREEQYF. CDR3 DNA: TGTGCCAGCAGCTTAGATTGGCGAGAGGAGCAGTACTTC.

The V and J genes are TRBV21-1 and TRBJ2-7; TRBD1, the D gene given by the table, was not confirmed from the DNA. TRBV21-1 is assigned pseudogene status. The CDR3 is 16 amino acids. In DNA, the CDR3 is TGTGCCAGCAGCAAAGATCGGACAACCCCGGTCCACGAGCAGTACTTC. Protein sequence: CASSKDRTTPVHEQYF.

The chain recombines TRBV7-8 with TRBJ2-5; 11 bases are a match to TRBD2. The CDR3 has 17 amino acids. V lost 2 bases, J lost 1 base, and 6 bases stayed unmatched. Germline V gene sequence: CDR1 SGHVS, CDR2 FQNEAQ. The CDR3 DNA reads TGTGCCAGCAGCTTACCCCTTGGACTAGCGGGCCAAGAGACCCAGTACTTC. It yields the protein CASSLPLGLAGQETQYF.

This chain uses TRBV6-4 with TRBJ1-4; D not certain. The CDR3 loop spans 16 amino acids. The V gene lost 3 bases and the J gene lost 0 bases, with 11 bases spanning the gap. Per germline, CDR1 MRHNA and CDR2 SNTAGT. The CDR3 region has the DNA TGTGCCAGCAGTGAACCAGAGTCTCCAACTAATGAAAAACTGTTTTTT. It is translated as CASSEPESPTNEKLFF.

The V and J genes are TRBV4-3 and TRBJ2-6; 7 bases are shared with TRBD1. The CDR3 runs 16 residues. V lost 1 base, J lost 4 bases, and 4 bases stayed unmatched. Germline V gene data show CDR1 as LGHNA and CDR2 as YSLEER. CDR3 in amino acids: CASSQGRGPGANVLTF. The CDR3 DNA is TGCGCCAGCAGCCAAGGAAGGGGGCCCGGGGCCAACGTCCTGACTTTC.

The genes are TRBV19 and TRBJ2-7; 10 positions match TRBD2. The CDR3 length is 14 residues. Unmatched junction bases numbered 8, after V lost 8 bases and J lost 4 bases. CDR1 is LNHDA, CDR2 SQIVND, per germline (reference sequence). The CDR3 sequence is CASRPSGGDYEQYF. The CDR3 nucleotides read TGTGCCAGTCGCCCCAGCGGGGGGGATTACGAGCAGTACTTC.

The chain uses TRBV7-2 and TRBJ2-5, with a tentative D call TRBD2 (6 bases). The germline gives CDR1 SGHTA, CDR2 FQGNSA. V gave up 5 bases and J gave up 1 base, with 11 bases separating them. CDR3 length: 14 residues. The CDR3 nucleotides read TGTGCCAGCAGCCCCATCGGGGGCCAAGAGACCCAGTACTTC. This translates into CASSPIGGQETQYF.

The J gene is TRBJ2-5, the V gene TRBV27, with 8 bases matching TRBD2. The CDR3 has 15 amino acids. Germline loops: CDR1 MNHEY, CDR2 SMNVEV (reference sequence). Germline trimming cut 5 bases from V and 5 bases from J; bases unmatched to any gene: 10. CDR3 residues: CASSESGGEGETQYF. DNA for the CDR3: TGTGCCAGCAGTGAGAGCGGGGGCGAGGGGGAGACCCAGTACTTC.

The CDR3 protein is CASMADTQYF. The CDR3 coding sequence is TGTGCCAGCATGGCAGATACGCAGTATTTT. The J gene is TRBJ2-3, the V gene TRBV7-9, with D unresolved. CDR3 size: 10 residues. V was trimmed by 7 bases and J by 4 bases, leaving 3 bases between them. CDR1 is SEHNR, CDR2 FQNEAQ, per germline (reference sequence).

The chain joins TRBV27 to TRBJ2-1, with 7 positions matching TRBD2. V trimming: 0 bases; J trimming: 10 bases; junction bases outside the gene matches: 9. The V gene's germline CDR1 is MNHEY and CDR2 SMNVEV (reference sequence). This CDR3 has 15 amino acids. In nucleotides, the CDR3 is TGTGCCAGCAGTTTATCGGCGGGGGACGAGGTGGAGCAGTTCTTC. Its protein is CASSLSAGDEVEQFF.

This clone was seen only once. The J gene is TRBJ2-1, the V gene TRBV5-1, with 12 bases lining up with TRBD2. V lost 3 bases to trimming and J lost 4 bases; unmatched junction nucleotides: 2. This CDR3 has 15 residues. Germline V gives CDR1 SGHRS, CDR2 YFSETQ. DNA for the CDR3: TGCGCCAGCAGCTCGACTAGCGGGAGATACAATGAGCAGTTCTTC. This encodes CASSSTSGRYNEQFF.

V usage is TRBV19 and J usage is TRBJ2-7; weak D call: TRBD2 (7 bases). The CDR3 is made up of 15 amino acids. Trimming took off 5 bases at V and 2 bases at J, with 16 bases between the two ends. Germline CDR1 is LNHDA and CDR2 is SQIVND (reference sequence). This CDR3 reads CASSVGGGGTYEQYF. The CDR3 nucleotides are TGTGCCAGTAGTGTCGGGGGAGGGGGAACCTACGAGCAGTACTTC.

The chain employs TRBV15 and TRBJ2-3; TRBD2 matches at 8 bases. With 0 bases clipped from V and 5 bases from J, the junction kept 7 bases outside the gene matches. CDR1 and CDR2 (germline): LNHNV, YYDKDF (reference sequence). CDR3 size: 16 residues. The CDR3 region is CATSRDGASGQDTQYF. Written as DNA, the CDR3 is TGTGCCACCAGCAGAGATGGGGCTAGCGGGCAAGATACGCAGTATTTT.

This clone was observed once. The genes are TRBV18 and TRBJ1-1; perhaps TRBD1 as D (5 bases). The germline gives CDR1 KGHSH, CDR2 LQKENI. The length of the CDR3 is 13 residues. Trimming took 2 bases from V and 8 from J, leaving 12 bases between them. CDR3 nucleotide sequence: TGTGCCAGCTCACCAGACTGGGACCGAGAAGCTTTCTTT. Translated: CASSPDWDREAFF.